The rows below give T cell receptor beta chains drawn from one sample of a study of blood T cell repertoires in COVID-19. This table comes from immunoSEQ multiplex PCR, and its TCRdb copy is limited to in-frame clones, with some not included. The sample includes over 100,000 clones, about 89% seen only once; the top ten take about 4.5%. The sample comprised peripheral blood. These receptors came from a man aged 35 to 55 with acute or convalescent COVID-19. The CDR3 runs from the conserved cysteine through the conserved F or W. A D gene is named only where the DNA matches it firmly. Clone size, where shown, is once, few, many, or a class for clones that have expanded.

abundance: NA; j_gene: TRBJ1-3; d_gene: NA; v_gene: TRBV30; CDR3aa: CAWSVRGSSGNTIYF; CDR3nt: TGTGCCTGGAGTGTACGGGGGAGCTCTGGAAACACCATATATTTT
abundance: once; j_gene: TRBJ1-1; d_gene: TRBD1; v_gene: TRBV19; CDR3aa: CASKWGQGVSTEAFF; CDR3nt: TGTGCCAGTAAGTGGGGACAGGGGGTGAGCACTGAAGCTTTCTTT
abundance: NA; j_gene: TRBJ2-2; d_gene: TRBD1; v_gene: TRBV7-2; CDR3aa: CASSPYRGRTGELFF; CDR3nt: TGTGCCAGCAGCCCATACAGGGGCAGGACCGGGGAGCTGTTTTTT
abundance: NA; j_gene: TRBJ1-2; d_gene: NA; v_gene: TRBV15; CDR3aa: CATSRDNRANYGYTF; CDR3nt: TGTGCCACCAGCAGAGATAACAGGGCTAACTATGGCTACACCTTC
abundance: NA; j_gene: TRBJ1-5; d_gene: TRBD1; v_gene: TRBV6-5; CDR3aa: CASIGGFNQPQHF; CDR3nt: TGTGCCAGCATAGGGGGCTTCAATCAGCCCCAGCATTTT
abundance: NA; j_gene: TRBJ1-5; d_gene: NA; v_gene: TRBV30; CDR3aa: CAWSDGISNQPQHF; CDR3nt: TGTGCCTGGAGTGATGGCATTAGCAATCAGCCCCAGCATTTT
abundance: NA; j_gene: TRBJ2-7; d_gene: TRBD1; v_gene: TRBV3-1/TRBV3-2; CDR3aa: CASSIGTGALGEQYF; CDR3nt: TGTGCCAGCAGCATCGGGACAGGGGCTCTTGGCGAGCAGTACTTC
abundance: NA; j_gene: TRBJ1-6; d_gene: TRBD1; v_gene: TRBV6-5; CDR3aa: CASSIGDSHNSPLHF; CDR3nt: TGTGCCAGCTCAATAGGGGACAGCCATAATTCACCCCTCCACTTT
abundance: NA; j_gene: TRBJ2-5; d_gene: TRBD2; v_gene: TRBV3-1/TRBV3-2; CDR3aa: CASSHSGGAQETQYF; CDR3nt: TGTGCCAGCAGCCATTCCGGGGGGGCTCAAGAGACCCAGTACTTC
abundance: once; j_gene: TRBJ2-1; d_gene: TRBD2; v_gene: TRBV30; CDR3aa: CAWSVFRTSGNNEQFF; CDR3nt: TGTGCCTGGAGTGTATTTAGGACTAGCGGCAACAATGAGCAGTTCTTC
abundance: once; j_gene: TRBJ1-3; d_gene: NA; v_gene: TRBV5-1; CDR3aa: CASSWAFAVPYAGNTIYF; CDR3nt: TGCGCCAGCAGCTGGGCTTTCGCAGTCCCATACGCTGGAAACACCATATATTTT
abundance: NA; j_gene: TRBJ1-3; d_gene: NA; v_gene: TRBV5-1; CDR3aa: CASSLSTGNTIYF; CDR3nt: TGCGCCAGCAGCCTCTCTACTGGAAACACCATATATTTT
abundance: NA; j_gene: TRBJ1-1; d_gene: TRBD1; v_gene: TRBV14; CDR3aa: CASSRGTAISEAFF; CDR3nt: TGTGCCAGCAGCCGCGGGACAGCGATTTCCGAAGCTTTCTTT
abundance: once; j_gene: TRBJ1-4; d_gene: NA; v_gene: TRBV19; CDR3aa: CASRSRQPNEKLFF; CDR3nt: TGTGCCAGTAGGTCTCGACAGCCCAATGAAAAACTGTTTTTT